This T cell receptor (beta chain) came from a study of PD-1 blockade in classical Hodgkin lymphoma. Study conclusions and caveats: Newly diagnosed patients had baseline TCR diversity that was reportedly lower than that of healthy donors.

In every patient, relapse followed autologous stem cell transplantation, while exposure to brentuximab vedotin differed. The table lists this clone with a count of one. Its antigen is currently unknown. The table came from immunoSEQ multiplex PCR; TCRdb's copy has only in-frame clones and leaves some out. The data hold 84,000 or so clones, with about 93% observed a single time. There are 14 residues in the CDR3. CDR1 is SGHTS, CDR2 YDEGEE, per germline. V gave up 3 bases and J gave up 1 base, with 11 bases separating them. The genes are TRBV5-8 and TRBJ2-7, with D possibly called TRBD1 or TRBD2 (5 bases each). The TCR originated in a human donor with classical Hodgkin lymphoma. The sample consisted of peripheral blood mononuclear cells (PBMCs), taken before the second cycle of nivolumab. This CDR3 is CASSSGTVSYEQYF. CDR3 coding DNA: TGTGCCAGCAGCTCGGGGACGGTTTCCTACGAGCAGTACTTC.